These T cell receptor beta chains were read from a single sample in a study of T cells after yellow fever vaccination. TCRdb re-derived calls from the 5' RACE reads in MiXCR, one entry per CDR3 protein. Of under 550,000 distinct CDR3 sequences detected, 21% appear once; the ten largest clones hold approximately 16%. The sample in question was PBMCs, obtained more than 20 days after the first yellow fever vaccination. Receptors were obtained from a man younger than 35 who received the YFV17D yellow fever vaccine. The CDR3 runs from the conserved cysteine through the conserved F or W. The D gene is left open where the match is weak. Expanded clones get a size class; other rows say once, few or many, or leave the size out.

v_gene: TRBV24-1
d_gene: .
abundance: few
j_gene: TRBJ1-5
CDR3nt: TGTGCCACCAGTGATTTGCCGCTTTCCCGGACAGGCAATCAGCCCCAGCATTTT
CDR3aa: CATSDLPLSRTGNQPQHF

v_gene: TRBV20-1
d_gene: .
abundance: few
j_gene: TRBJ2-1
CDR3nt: TGCAGTGCTAAGGAAATGGAGACAGGACAGTTCTTC
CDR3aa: CSAKEMETGQFF

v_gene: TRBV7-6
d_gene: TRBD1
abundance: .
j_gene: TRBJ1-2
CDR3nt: TGTGCCAGCAGCGCCGACAGGGGAGCGGGCGGCTACACCTTC
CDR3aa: CASSADRGAGGYTF

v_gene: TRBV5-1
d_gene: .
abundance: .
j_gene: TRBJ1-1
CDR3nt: TGCGCCAGCAGTTCTTTAGGGGTGGGCACTGAAGCTTTCTTT
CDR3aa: CASSSLGVGTEAFF

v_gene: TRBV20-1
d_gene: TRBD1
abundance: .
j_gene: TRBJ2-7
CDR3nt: TGCAGTGCTGCGTGGACAGGACAAGCCTACGAGCAGTACTTC
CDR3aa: CSAAWTGQAYEQYF

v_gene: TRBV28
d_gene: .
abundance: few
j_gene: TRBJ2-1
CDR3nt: TGTGCCAGCAGTTATGGTCTCAGGAATGAGCAGTTCTTC
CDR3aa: CASSYGLRNEQFF

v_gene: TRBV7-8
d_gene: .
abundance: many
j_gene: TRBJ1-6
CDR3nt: TGTGCCAGCATTAGAGGGAGCTCCTATAATTCACCCCTCCACTTT
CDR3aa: CASIRGSSYNSPLHF

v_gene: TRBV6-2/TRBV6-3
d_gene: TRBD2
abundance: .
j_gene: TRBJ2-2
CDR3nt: TGTGCCAGCAGCCCCCCCGGGGGGATCACCGGGGAGCTGTTTTTT
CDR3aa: CASSPPGGITGELFF

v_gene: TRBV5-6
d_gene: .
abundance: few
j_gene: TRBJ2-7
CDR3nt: TGTGCCAGCAGCTTGGCAGGGCCCGAGCAGTACTTC
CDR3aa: CASSLAGPEQYF

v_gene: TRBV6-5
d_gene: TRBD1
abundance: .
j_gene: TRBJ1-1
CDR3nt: TGTGCCAGCAGTTACGTAGGGGGCTCGGCTGAAGCTTTCTTT
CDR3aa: CASSYVGGSAEAFF

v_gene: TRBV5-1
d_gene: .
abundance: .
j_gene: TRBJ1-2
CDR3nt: TGCGCCAGCAGCCCAAGGACTTCGCTCTATGGCTACACCTTC
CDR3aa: CASSPRTSLYGYTF

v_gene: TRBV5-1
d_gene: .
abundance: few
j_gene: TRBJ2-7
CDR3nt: TGCGCCAGCAGCAACAGTTTCTACGAGCAGTACTTC
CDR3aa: CASSNSFYEQYF

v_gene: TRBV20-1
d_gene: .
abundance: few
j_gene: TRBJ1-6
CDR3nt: TGCAGTGCTAGAGATAGTGGGGGAGGATCACCCCTCCACTTT
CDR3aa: CSARDSGGGSPLHF

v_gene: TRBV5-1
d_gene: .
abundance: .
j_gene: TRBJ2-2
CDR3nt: TGCGCCAGCAGCTTGCGTCCCGTCCGCCCCGGGGAGCTGTTTTTT
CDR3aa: CASSLRPVRPGELFF

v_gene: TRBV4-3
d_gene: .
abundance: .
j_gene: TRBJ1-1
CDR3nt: TGCGCCAGCAGCCAGGACTGGAACACTGAAGCTTTCTTT
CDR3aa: CASSQDWNTEAFF

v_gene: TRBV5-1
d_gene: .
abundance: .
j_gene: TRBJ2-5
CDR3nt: TGCGCCAGCAGCTCGTGGACAGTTCAAGAGACCCAGTACTTC
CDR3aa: CASSSWTVQETQYF

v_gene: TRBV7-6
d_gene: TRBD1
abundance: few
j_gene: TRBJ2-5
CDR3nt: TGTGCCAGCAGCAAGGACAGGGTCCAAGAGACCCAGTACTTC
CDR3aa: CASSKDRVQETQYF

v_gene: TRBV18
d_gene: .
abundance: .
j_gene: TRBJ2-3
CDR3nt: TGTGCCAGCTCCCCCTACGGACAGACCATCACAGATACGCAGTATTTT
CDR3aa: CASSPYGQTITDTQYF

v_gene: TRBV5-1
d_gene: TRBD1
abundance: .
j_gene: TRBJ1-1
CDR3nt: TGCGCCAGCAGCCTAAACAGGGGAAACACTGAAGCTTTCTTT
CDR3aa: CASSLNRGNTEAFF

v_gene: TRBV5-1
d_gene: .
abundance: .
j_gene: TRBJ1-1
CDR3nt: TGCGCCAGCAGCGGCTGGGGGACGGGTGAAGCTTTCTTT
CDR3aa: CASSGWGTGEAFF

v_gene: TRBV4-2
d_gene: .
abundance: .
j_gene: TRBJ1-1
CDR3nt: TGTGCCAGCAGCCCAACCACGGAGGAAGCTTTCTTT
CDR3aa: CASSPTTEEAFF

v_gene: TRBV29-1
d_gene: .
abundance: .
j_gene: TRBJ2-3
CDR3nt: TGCAGCGTTGAGTCTGTTCCCGATACGCAGTATTTT
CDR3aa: CSVESVPDTQYF

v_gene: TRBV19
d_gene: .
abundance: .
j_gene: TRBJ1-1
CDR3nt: TGTGCCAGTAGTAGTCACAGGGAAATGAACACTGAAGCTTTCTTT
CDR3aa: CASSSHREMNTEAFF